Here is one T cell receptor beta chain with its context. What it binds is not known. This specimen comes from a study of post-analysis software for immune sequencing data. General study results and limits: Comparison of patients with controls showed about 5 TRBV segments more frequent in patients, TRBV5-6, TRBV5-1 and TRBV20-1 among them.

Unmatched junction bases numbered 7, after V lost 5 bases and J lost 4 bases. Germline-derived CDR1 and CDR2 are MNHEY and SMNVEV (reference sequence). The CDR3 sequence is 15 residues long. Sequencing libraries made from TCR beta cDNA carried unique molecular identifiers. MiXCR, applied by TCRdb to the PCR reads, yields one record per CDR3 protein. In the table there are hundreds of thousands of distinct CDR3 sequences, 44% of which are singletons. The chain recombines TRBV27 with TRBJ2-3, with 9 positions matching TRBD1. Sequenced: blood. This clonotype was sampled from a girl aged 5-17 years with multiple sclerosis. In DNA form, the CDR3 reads TGTGCCAGCAGTCCGGACAGGGGAGGTGCAGATACGCAGTATTTT. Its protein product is CASSPDRGGADTQYF.